The 30 T cell receptor beta chains in this list originate from one sample, sequenced in a study of identifying expanded T cells in peripheral blood. The protocol was immunoSEQ multiplex PCR, while the TCRdb copy is restricted to in-frame clones and leaves out a portion. The sample has 100,000 to 110,000 clones; roughly 88% are singletons. Sequenced material: blood. These receptors all come from a person between 18 and 75 years old in good health.

The chain couples TRBV27 to TRBJ2-7; possibly TRBD1 or TRBD2 for D (5 bases each). This CDR3 is 16 amino acids long. CDR1 and CDR2 from the germline V gene are MNHEY and SMNVEV (reference sequence). V shed 2 bases and J shed 3 bases, with 17 bases lying between them. This CDR3 is CASSLNAGTVSYEQYF. Here the CDR3 DNA reads TGTGCCAGCAGTTTAAACGCCGGGACCGTCAGCTACGAGCAGTACTTC.

This chain links TRBV5-6 with TRBJ2-7; the D call may be TRBD1 or TRBD2 (5 bases each). The CDR3 covers 13 residues. CDR1 SGHDT and CDR2 YYEEEE come from the germline V gene. V was cut by 5 bases and J by 5 bases, with 14 bases left in between. The CDR3 DNA reads as TGTGCCAGCAGGGGGGTGGCCGGGGACGAGCAGTACTTC. This sequence encodes CASRGVAGDEQYF.

The chain joins TRBV29-1 to TRBJ1-1; D possibly corresponds to TRBD1 (5 bases). This CDR3 has 14 amino acids. Germline lookup yields CDR1 SQVTM and CDR2 ANQGSEA. The germline V and J ends were trimmed by 4 bases and 5 bases, with 17 bases remaining between them. The CDR3 region is CSVGLRGGATEAFF. The DNA of the CDR3 is TGCAGCGTTGGCCTACGGGGAGGGGCGACTGAAGCTTTCTTT.

This chain joins TRBV30 and TRBJ1-5, with no clear D. Per the germline V gene, CDR1 is GTSNPN and CDR2 is SVGIG (reference sequence). Trimming removed 5 bases at V and 6 bases at J, with 17 bases between. The CDR3 contains 14 residues. The CDR3: CAWSTGSWGQPQHF. The CDR3 nucleotides are TGTGCCTGGTCCACCGGGAGTTGGGGTCAGCCCCAGCATTTT.

The genes are TRBV7-9 and TRBJ2-2; TRBD2 might be the D (6 bases). Germline V lookup: CDR1 SEHNR, CDR2 FQNEAQ (reference sequence). The CDR3 runs 14 residues. V was trimmed by 8 bases and J by 2 bases, leaving 12 bases between them. CDR3 nucleotide sequence: TGTGCCAGCGAAGGGACTGCCAACACCGGGGAGCTGTTTTTT. Residues: CASEGTANTGELFF.

The chain employs TRBV5-1 and TRBJ2-3; D perhaps matches TRBD1 (6 bases). The CDR3 sequence is 14 residues long. Trimming took off 2 bases at V and 2 bases at J, with 9 bases between the two ends. Germline V gene lookup returns CDR1 SGHRS and CDR2 YFSETQ. The CDR3 loop reads CASSLPGDTDTQYF. CDR3 sequence (DNA): TGCGCCAGCAGCTTACCAGGGGACACAGATACGCAGTATTTT.

The rearrangement uses TRBV6-5 and TRBJ2-7; TRBD1 aligns across 10 bases. Per the germline V gene, CDR1 is MNHEY and CDR2 is SVGAGI. The V and J ends lost 6 bases and 3 bases, in that order; junction bases with no gene match: 5. The CDR3 runs 14 residues. CDR3 region: CASSLGQGVYEQYF. CDR3 nucleotide sequence: TGTGCCAGCAGCCTCGGACAGGGGGTCTACGAGCAGTACTTC.

The chain has TRBV20-1 and TRBJ2-7, with D maybe TRBD2 (5 bases). CDR3 length: 11 amino acids. The V gene lost 1 base and the J gene lost 4 bases, with 5 bases spanning the gap. Germline V lookup: CDR1 DFQATT, CDR2 SNEGSKA (reference sequence). The CDR3 reads CSARGEYEQYF. CDR3 nucleotide sequence: TGCAGTGCTAGAGGGGAGTACGAGCAGTACTTC.

Remarks on this clone: The sample carries other DNA sequences with the same CDR3. The chain carries TRBV5-1 and TRBJ2-1; 8 positions agree with TRBD1. Per germline, CDR1 SGHRS and CDR2 YFSETQ. V was clipped by 2 bases and J by 4 bases; unmatched bases: 5. This CDR3 is 15 amino acids long. The CDR3 spells CASSFGQGAYNEQFF. CDR3 sequence (DNA): TGCGCCAGCAGCTTCGGACAGGGAGCTTACAATGAGCAGTTCTTC. The full variable domain, in which reference TRBV5-1 and TRBJ2-1 provide the parts outside the CDR3, is KAGVTQTPRYLIKTRGQQVTLSCSPISGHRSVSWYQQTPGQGLQFLFEYFSETQRNKGNFPGRFSGRQFSNSRSEMNVSTLELGDSALYLCASSFGQGAYNEQFFGPGTRLTVL.

V usage is TRBV27 and J usage is TRBJ1-3; maybe TRBD1 (5 bases). V was pared by 0 bases and J by 0 bases, with 12 bases between. The CDR3 runs 17 residues. From germline, CDR1 is MNHEY and CDR2 SMNVEV (reference sequence). The CDR3 here is CASSLSPDRRSGNTIYF. CDR3 sequence (DNA): TGTGCCAGCAGTTTATCCCCAGACAGACGCTCTGGAAACACCATATATTTT.

The rearrangement links TRBV15 to TRBJ2-7; the match to TRBD1 covers 7 bases. Germline V CDR1 and CDR2: LNHNV, YYDKDF (reference sequence). J was trimmed by 5 bases and V by 0 bases; bases with no gene match: 7. The CDR3 sequence is 15 residues long. The CDR3 loop reads CATSRDTTGIHEQYF. The CDR3 DNA is TGTGCCACCAGCAGAGATACGACAGGGATCCACGAGCAGTACTTC.

In its sample, this clone was seen a few times. This sequence joins TRBV30 and TRBJ1-3, with D perhaps matching TRBD1 (5 bases). Germline-derived CDR1 and CDR2 are GTSNPN and SVGIG (reference sequence). Deletions cut 3 bases from V and 0 bases from J, with 15 bases between. This CDR3 has 16 residues. The CDR3 sequence is CAWSVQGFVSGNTIYF. CDR3 bases: TGTGCCTGGAGCGTCCAGGGTTTTGTCTCTGGAAACACCATATATTTT.

The CDR3 protein is CASRRQEGSPLHF. In DNA, the CDR3 is TGTGCCAGTAGGAGACAGGAGGGTTCACCCCTCCACTTT. The V call is TRBV19, the J call TRBJ1-6, with D possibly TRBD1 on 6 matching bases. Germline assignment: CDR1 LNHDA and CDR2 SQIVND (reference sequence). The CDR3 runs 13 residues. V was shortened by 6 bases and J by 9 bases, with 12 bases between the two germline ends.

The chain combines TRBV2 with TRBJ2-1, with TRBD2 as a possible D gene (6 bases). There are 15 residues in the CDR3. The V end was cut by 11 bases, the J end by 7 bases, with 24 bases between. The germline CDR1 and CDR2 sequences are SNHLY and FYNNEI. CDR3 sequence reads: CASDPGGASGNEQFF. CDR3 bases: TGTGCCTCAGACCCTGGCGGGGCATCGGGGAATGAGCAGTTCTTC. Drawing the rest from reference TRBV2 and TRBJ2-1, the complete variable domain is EPEVTQTPSHQVTQMGQEVILRCVPISNHLYFYWYRQILGQKVEFLVSFYNNEISEKSEIFDDQFSVERPDGSNFTLKIRSTKLEDSAMYFCASDPGGASGNEQFFGPGTRLTVL.

The chain uses TRBV5-5 and TRBJ2-2; tentatively, D is TRBD2 (7 bases). Trimming removed 3 bases from V and 4 bases from J, with 22 bases in between. Germline V gene lookup returns CDR1 SGHKS and CDR2 YYEKEE (reference sequence). This CDR3 contains 18 residues. The CDR3 region has the DNA TGTGCCAGCAGCTACCGGTATACGGGGGGCCGTTCCACCGGGGAGCTGTTTTTT. It encodes CASSYRYTGGRSTGELFF. Looking up the rest from reference TRBV5-5 and TRBJ2-2 gives the full variable domain: DAGVTQSPTHLIKTRGQQVTLRCSPISGHKSVSWYQQVLGQGPQFIFQYYEKEERGRGNFPDRFSARQFPNYSSELNVNALLLGDSALYLCASSYRYTGGRSTGELFFGEGSRLTVL.

This clone was picked up a small number of times. The chain links TRBV5-6 to TRBJ1-3, with D hard to call. V lost 4 bases and J lost 0, with 8 bases in between. Germline V lookup: CDR1 SGHDT, CDR2 YYEEEE. This CDR3 comprises 14 residues. CDR3: CASSREISGNTIYF. The CDR3 coding sequence is TGTGCCAGCAGCCGTGAAATCTCTGGAAACACCATATATTTT. Filled out from reference TRBV5-6 and TRBJ1-3, the complete variable domain reads DAGVTQSPTHLIKTRGQQVTLRCSPKSGHDTVSWYQQALGQGPQFIFQYYEEEERQRGNFPDRFSGHQFPNYSSELNVNALLLGDSALYLCASSREISGNTIYFGEGSWLTVV.

The chain carries TRBV12-5 and TRBJ1-5; unclear D gene. The CDR3 has 13 residues. Per germline, CDR1 LGHNT and CDR2 FRNRAP. Between the trimmed V and J ends, which lost 4 bases and 7 bases, there was a span of 11 bases. The CDR3 sequence is CASGSSGSQPQHF. CDR3 in DNA: TGTGCTAGTGGTTCTTCGGGGTCCCAGCCCCAGCATTTT.

V and J are TRBV21-1 and TRBJ2-1. TRBV21-1 is termed a pseudogene. The CDR3 covers 15 residues. As DNA, the CDR3 is TGTGCCAGCAGCAAAGCGTCCGGAAGCTACAATGAGCAGTTCTTC. Amino acid sequence: CASSKASGSYNEQFF.

V is TRBV19 and J is TRBJ1-1; no firm D call. Germline V gene data show CDR1 as LNHDA and CDR2 as SQIVND (reference sequence). V was pared by 8 bases and J by 0 bases, with 16 bases between. The length of the CDR3 is 15 residues. CDR3 region: CASHKGPLMNTEAFF. DNA of the CDR3: TGTGCCAGTCACAAAGGGCCCCTCATGAACACTGAAGCTTTCTTT.

V is TRBV6-6 and J is TRBJ1-4, with 10 nucleotides matching TRBD1. CDR3 length: 16 residues. Germline CDR1 MNHNY, CDR2 SVGAGI (reference sequence). V shed 0 bases, J shed 7 bases, and the junction held 5 bases outside the gene matches. The CDR3 region has the DNA TGTGCCAGCAGTTACTCCCCGGGACAGGGGAGTGAAAAACTGTTTTTT. This translates into CASSYSPGQGSEKLFF.

This clone was counted a single time. The CDR3 nucleotides read TGTGCCAGCAGCTTAGAGTCCCCGGGACTAGCGGGGGGTACGCAGTATTTT. It yields the protein CASSLESPGLAGGTQYF. The chain couples TRBV11-2 to TRBJ2-3; TRBD2 matches 15 bases. The V gene end was trimmed by 0 bases and the J gene end by 8 bases; junction bases not matched to a gene: 6. The CDR3 totals 17 residues. CDR1 and CDR2 from the germline V gene are SGHAT and FQNNGV.

J is TRBJ2-2 and V is TRBV7-6; the match to TRBD2 covers 8 bases. The germline V gene encodes CDR1 SGHVS and CDR2 FNYEAQ. With 5 bases clipped from V and 11 bases from J, the junction kept 13 bases outside the gene matches. The CDR3 is made up of 15 amino acids. The DNA for the CDR3 is TGTGCCAGCAGCCTCCGAGCGGGGGCCGACTTTGAGCTGTTTTTT. Translation: CASSLRAGADFELFF.

This chain links TRBV10-3 with TRBJ1-2; D not resolved. Germline values: CDR1 ENHRY, CDR2 SYGVKD. The CDR3 consists of 12 residues. The V end lost 2 bases, the J end lost 2 bases, and 3 bases lay between the germline ends. The CDR3: CAISEGNYGYTF. The DNA of the CDR3 is TGTGCCATCAGTGAGGGGAACTATGGCTACACCTTC.

The CDR3 DNA reads TGTGCCTGGGGAAAGGACGGTGATCAGCCCCAGCATTTT. It codes for CAWGKDGDQPQHF. The chain joins TRBV30 to TRBJ1-5; D is unclear. The CDR3 totals 13 residues. Trimming removed 5 bases from V and 5 bases from J, with 13 bases in between. Germline CDR1 is GTSNPN and CDR2 is SVGIG (reference sequence).

J is TRBJ1-1 and V is TRBV10-3, with D perhaps matching TRBD1 (6 bases). Per germline, CDR1 ENHRY and CDR2 SYGVKD. Trimming removed 4 bases at V and 5 bases at J, with 17 bases between. This CDR3 is built from 15 residues. The CDR3 nucleotides read TGTGCCATCAGTGGACCAAATCAAGGGACAACTGAAGCTTTCTTT. Protein product: CAISGPNQGTTEAFF.

The rearrangement links TRBV5-1 to TRBJ1-1; a weak D match, TRBD1 (5 bases). Germline V gene data show CDR1 as SGHRS and CDR2 as YFSETQ. The CDR3 is made up of 15 amino acids. Trimming removed 4 bases at V and 1 base at J, with 14 bases between. The CDR3 nucleotides are TGCGCCAGCAGCCCTCCCGCGGGACGGAACACTGAAGCTTTCTTT. Translating it yields CASSPPAGRNTEAFF.

V and J are TRBV2 and TRBJ1-4; D gene ambiguous. V lost 7 bases, J lost 0 bases, and 12 bases lay in between. CDR1 and CDR2 (germline): SNHLY, FYNNEI. This CDR3 contains 15 residues. The CDR3 sequence: CASTWRAATNEKLFF. In nucleotides, the CDR3 is TGTGCCAGCACCTGGCGGGCCGCAACTAATGAAAAACTGTTTTTT.

V and J are TRBV27 and TRBJ2-1; 7 positions agree with TRBD1. This CDR3 has 15 residues. The germline CDR1 and CDR2 sequences are MNHEY and SMNVEV (reference sequence). After removal of 3 bases from V and 7 bases from J, the junction contained 9 bases not matched to a gene. CDR3 nucleotide sequence: TGTGCCAGCAGTTTGACAGGGTTTTTATCGAATGAGCAGTTCTTC. It yields the protein CASSLTGFLSNEQFF.

The rearrangement joins TRBV29-1 to TRBJ2-1; D possibly corresponds to TRBD2 (6 bases). This CDR3 has 14 residues. Per the germline V gene, CDR1 is SQVTM and CDR2 is ANQGSEA. The V end was cut by 6 bases, the J end by 1 base, with 13 bases between. The DNA of the CDR3 is TGCAGCGTGGAGGGTCTAGCGTCCTACAATGAGCAGTTCTTC. This sequence encodes CSVEGLASYNEQFF.

This chain connects TRBV6-4 to TRBJ1-4, with TRBD1 matching over 7 bases. CDR1 and CDR2 from the germline V gene are MRHNA and SNTAGT. Trimming at V came to 10 bases and at J to 5 bases, leaving 10 bases not matched to a gene. The CDR3 runs 14 residues. CDR3 sequence: CATPDRTGNEKLFF. In DNA, the CDR3 is TGTGCCACCCCAGACCGGACAGGCAATGAAAAACTGTTTTTT.